This T cell receptor (beta chain) is from a study of T cells in localized non-small cell lung cancer. Study-level points and caveats: A denser population of T cells in blood accompanied longer overall survival.

This clone was recorded only once. Its specificity is not known. TCRdb's table, derived via immunoSEQ multiplex PCR, lists solely in-frame clones and lacks some. The sample carries 75,000 to 80,000 clones, around 89% recorded once. Germline V CDR1 and CDR2: SNHLY, FYNNEI. V lost 5 bases and J lost 0, with 8 bases in between. The CDR3 runs 15 residues. V gene TRBV2 combines with J gene TRBJ1-6; D gene uncertain. This sequence was found in a woman aged 40-70 years with stage I squamous cell lung carcinoma. The sequenced sample was peripheral blood, obtained before any cancer treatment. CDR3 DNA sequence: TGTGCCAGCAGTAAGGAAAGCTCCTATAATTCACCCCTCCACTTT. It codes for CASSKESSYNSPLHF.